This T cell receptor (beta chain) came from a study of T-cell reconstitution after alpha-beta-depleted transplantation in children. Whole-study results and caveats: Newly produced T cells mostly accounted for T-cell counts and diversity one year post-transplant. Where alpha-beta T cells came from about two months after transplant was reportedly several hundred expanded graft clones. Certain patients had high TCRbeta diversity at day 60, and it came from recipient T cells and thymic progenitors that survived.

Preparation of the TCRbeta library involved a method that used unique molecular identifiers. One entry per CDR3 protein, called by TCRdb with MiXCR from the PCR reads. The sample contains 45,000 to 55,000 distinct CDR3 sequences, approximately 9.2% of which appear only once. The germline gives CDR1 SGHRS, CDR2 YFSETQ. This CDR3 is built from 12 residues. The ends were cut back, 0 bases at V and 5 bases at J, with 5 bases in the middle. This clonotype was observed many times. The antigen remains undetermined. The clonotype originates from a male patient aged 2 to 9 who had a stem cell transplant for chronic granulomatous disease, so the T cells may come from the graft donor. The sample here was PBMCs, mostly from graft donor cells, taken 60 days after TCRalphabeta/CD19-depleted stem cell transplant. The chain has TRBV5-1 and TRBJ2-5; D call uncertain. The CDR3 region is CASSLVSETQYF. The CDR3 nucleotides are TGCGCCAGCAGCTTGGTTTCGGAGACCCAGTACTTC.